The rows below give T cell receptor beta chains drawn from one sample of a study of T cell repertoires in cytomegalovirus infection. TCRdb reprocessed the reads via MiXCR and lists one record per CDR3 protein. The repertoire holds more than 650,000 distinct CDR3 sequences, with approximately 40% as singletons. Sequenced sample: PBMCs. These receptors were taken from a human donor in good health (CMV status not recorded). Some clones in this sample may be carry-over from other donors' samples. Both conserved end residues are part of each CDR3. The D gene is left open where the match is weak. The size of a clone is reported for some rows only, either as once, few or many, or as a class for expanded clones.

abundance	j_gene	d_gene	v_gene	CDR3nt	CDR3aa
NA	TRBJ2-3	TRBD1	TRBV5-1	TGCGCCAGCAGCCCCGGCTGGACAGGAAGCACAGATACGCAGTATTTT	CASSPGWTGSTDTQYF
NA	TRBJ1-5	NA	TRBV20-1	TGCAGTGCCCAAAGTAGGGTACTAGGGCAGCCCCAGCATTTT	CSAQSRVLGQPQHF
many	TRBJ2-1	TRBD2	TRBV28	TGTGGTGCTATGGTAGCGGGATTCAATGAGCAGTTCTTC	CGAMVAGFNEQFF
NA	TRBJ1-2	TRBD1	TRBV28	TGTGCCAGCAGAGGGGGCGAGTACTATGGCTACACCTTC	CASRGGEYYGYTF
NA	TRBJ2-5	NA	TRBV2	TGTGCCAGCAGTGACAGTGTCAGGGGAGAGACCCAGTACTTC	CASSDSVRGETQYF
NA	TRBJ2-5	TRBD2	TRBV13	TGTGCCAGCAGCTTAACTATCAGCGGGAGGGCCAGGGTAGAGACCCAGTACTTC	CASSLTISGRARVETQYF
NA	TRBJ2-7	NA	TRBV30	TGTGCCTGGAGTCGGATAATTGGGTACGAGCAGTACTTC	CAWSRIIGYEQYF
few	TRBJ1-2	TRBD1	TRBV4-1	TGCGCCAGCGGCAAACCGGGACAGGGAAGAGAAGGCTACACCTTC	CASGKPGQGREGYTF
few	TRBJ1-5	NA	TRBV12-3/TRBV12-4	TGTGCCAGCAGTTTCAACAAGGATCAGCCCCAGCATTTT	CASSFNKDQPQHF
NA	TRBJ2-7	TRBD2	TRBV27	TGTGCCCGCACCTTGACCGGGACTAGCAACTACGAGCAGTACTTC	CARTLTGTSNYEQYF
NA	TRBJ1-2	NA	TRBV5-1	TGCGCCAGCAGCTTCAACAACCCGACCGTCGGCTACACCTTC	CASSFNNPTVGYTF
few	TRBJ2-1	TRBD2	TRBV28	TGTGCCAGCAGTTCCTCTAGCGGGGGTTACAATGAGCAGTTCTTC	CASSSSSGGYNEQFF
once	TRBJ2-7	NA	TRBV28	TGTGCCAGCTTGAGTGAGACTACGGGGAGGTACGAGCAGTACTTC	CASLSETTGRYEQYF
NA	TRBJ2-3	TRBD2	TRBV9	TGTGCCAGCAGCGTTGGACTAGTGGTATCAGATACGCAGTATTTT	CASSVGLVVSDTQYF
few	TRBJ2-4	TRBD1	TRBV6-6	TGTGCCAGCAGTTTCCAGGGGGCGTTTGAAAACATTCAGTACTTC	CASSFQGAFENIQYF
few	TRBJ1-5	NA	TRBV7-2	TGTGCCAGCAGCAAAAGGGCGGCCGGGTATAGCAATCAGCCCCAGCATTTT	CASSKRAAGYSNQPQHF
once	TRBJ2-7	NA	TRBV6-6	TGTGCCAGCAAATCAGGCGGGCTGCAGGCCCCCTACGAGCAGTACTTC	CASKSGGLQAPYEQYF
NA	TRBJ2-5	TRBD1	TRBV20-1	TGCAGTGCTCCCGACAGGGGCCTGCAAGAGACCCAGTACTTC	CSAPDRGLQETQYF
NA	TRBJ2-3	NA	TRBV6-5	TGTGCCAGCAGTAGTGGAGGGGGCTGGAGCACAGATACGCAGTATTTT	CASSSGGGWSTDTQYF
NA	TRBJ1-1	NA	TRBV28	TGTGCCAGCAGTTTATATCCCAGGGTCAACACTGAAGCTTTCTTT	CASSLYPRVNTEAFF
NA	TRBJ2-5	NA	TRBV3-1	TGTGCCAGCAGCCAAGCCCCGCCGGGGTTCGAGGGAGAGACCCAGTACTTC	CASSQAPPGFEGETQYF
few	TRBJ1-1	NA	TRBV12-3/TRBV12-4	TGTGCCAGCAGTCGGCTTTTTACCCATGAAGCTTTCTTT	CASSRLFTHEAFF
many	TRBJ2-3	TRBD1	TRBV7-6	TGTGCCAGCAGCTTAGGTACAGGGGGCGGCACAGATACGCAGTATTTT	CASSLGTGGGTDTQYF
few	TRBJ1-5	TRBD1	TRBV5-1	TGCGCCAGCAGACGTTTGACAGGGCCCAATCAGCCCCAGCATTTT	CASRRLTGPNQPQHF
NA	TRBJ2-1	NA	TRBV9	TGTGCCAGCAGCGTAGGGGGAAGGCAGGGAAAGGGCGAGCAGTTCTTC	CASSVGGRQGKGEQFF
NA	TRBJ2-7	TRBD2	TRBV5-1	TGCGCCAGCAGCTTGGGTCCCGGGAGGGCCGACGAGCAGTACTTC	CASSLGPGRADEQYF